The 23 T cell receptor beta chains below were found in one sample sequenced in a study of T cell repertoires in cytomegalovirus infection. TCRdb passed the reads through MiXCR, listing each CDR3 protein once. Altogether under 300,000 distinct CDR3 sequences are present, about 18% being singletons, with the ten largest covering around 43%. Sequencing input: CD8+ T cells from PBMCs. The receptors derive from a human donor in good health (CMV status not recorded). Some clones in this sample may be carry-over from other donors' samples.

V is TRBV28 and J is TRBJ1-6; D gene unclear. V was clipped by 6 bases and J by 5 bases, with 20 bases between them. CDR3 length: 17 residues. In germline, CDR1 is MDHEN, CDR2 SYDVKM. The CDR3 spells CASRLAIEYLNNSPLHF. The CDR3 nucleotides read TGTGCCAGCAGGCTAGCTATCGAATATTTGAATAATTCACCCCTCCACTTT.

V and J are TRBV2 and TRBJ2-7; TRBD2 matches at 9 bases. This CDR3 region has 16 residues. Trimming cost V 6 bases and J 3 bases; bases outside gene matches: 12. From germline, CDR1 is SNHLY and CDR2 FYNNEI. The CDR3 DNA reads as TGTGCCAGCAGGGACACTAGCGGGCTTAGAATCTACGAGCAGTACTTC. It is translated as CASRDTSGLRIYEQYF. Together with reference TRBV2 and TRBJ2-7, the CDR3 gives the full variable domain: EPEVTQTPSHQVTQMGQEVILRCVPISNHLYFYWYRQILGQKVEFLVSFYNNEISEKSEIFDDQFSVERPDGSNFTLKIRSTKLEDSAMYFCASRDTSGLRIYEQYFGPGTRLTVT.

This clonotype was counted a few times. The rearrangement links TRBV7-9 to TRBJ2-7, with D perhaps matching TRBD1 (5 bases). Looked up from germline, CDR1 is SEHNR and CDR2 is FQNEAQ (reference sequence). The CDR3 totals 15 residues. V dropped 5 bases and J dropped 2 bases, with 16 bases sitting between them. This chain's CDR3 is CASSQGPGRTYEQYF. CDR3 coding DNA: TGTGCCAGCAGCCAGGGCCCAGGGCGAACCTACGAGCAGTACTTC.

The CDR3 DNA follows: TGTGCCAGCAGCCTTAGGACAGGGGGCATTTCTCTTCACTACGAGCAGTACTTC. Its translation is CASSLRTGGISLHYEQYF. V is TRBV7-2 and J is TRBJ2-7, with 11 bases that match TRBD1. CDR1 and CDR2 (germline): SGHTA, FQGNSA. Trimming took 5 bases from V and 3 from J; bases not matched to a gene: 15. The CDR3 is made up of 18 amino acids.

The chain carries TRBV28 and TRBJ2-2; weak D call: TRBD2 (5 bases). The CDR3 is made up of 14 amino acids. The V end lost 7 bases, the J end lost 4 bases, and 13 bases lay between the germline ends. CDR1 is MDHEN, CDR2 SYDVKM, per germline. CDR3 amino acids: CASIGRLITGELFF. CDR3 in DNA: TGTGCCAGCATAGGGAGATTGATCACCGGGGAGCTGTTTTTT.

A few counts support this clonotype. This chain connects TRBV11-2 to TRBJ1-2; 8 bases match TRBD1. The ends lost 3 bases at V and 6 bases at J; junction bases unmatched: 9. The CDR3 sequence is 15 residues long. The germline V gene encodes CDR1 SGHAT and CDR2 FQNNGV. CDR3 sequence: CASSFGQGMEHGYTF. The CDR3 nucleotides are TGTGCCAGCAGCTTCGGACAGGGAATGGAACATGGCTACACCTTC.

The chain uses TRBV6-4 and TRBJ2-1; 7 nucleotides line up with TRBD1. Germline loops: CDR1 MRHNA, CDR2 SNTAGT. The V gene end was trimmed by 0 bases and the J gene end by 7 bases; junction bases not matched to a gene: 0. This CDR3 is built from 13 residues. As DNA, the CDR3 is TGTGCCAGCAGTGACTCGGACAGGAATGAGCAGTTCTTC. Its protein product is CASSDSDRNEQFF.

On this clonotype itself: Just one base apart from a much larger clone, this may be a read error. The V and J genes are TRBV12-3 or TRBV12-4 and TRBJ2-7, with D uncertain. This CDR3 is built from 14 residues. CDR3 amino acids: CAISAILLATEQYF. The CDR3 region has the DNA TGTGCCATCAGTGCGATCTTGTTAGCTACGGAGCAGTACTTC.

This clonotype was seen repeatedly, ten times or more. The V and J genes are TRBV20-1 and TRBJ1-1; D ambiguous. Per the germline V gene, CDR1 is DFQATT and CDR2 is SNEGSKA (reference sequence). Trimming stripped 0 bases from V and 0 bases from J, with 11 bases between. This CDR3 is 15 amino acids long. CDR3 loop: CSARDHETVNTEAFF. The CDR3 DNA reads as TGCAGTGCTAGAGATCATGAGACGGTGAACACTGAAGCTTTCTTT.

This clonotype was observed many times. The chain has TRBV19 and TRBJ1-1, with 7 bases that match TRBD1. The CDR3 is made up of 14 amino acids. Per germline, CDR1 LNHDA and CDR2 SQIVND (reference sequence). Trimming removed 4 bases from V and 1 base from J; junction bases left unmatched: 3. As DNA, the CDR3 is TGTGCCAGTAGTACGGGACAGTGGAACACTGAAGCTTTCTTT. It specifies CASSTGQWNTEAFF.

In DNA, the CDR3 is TGTGCCAGCAGTCCCCTCGGGGAGCTGTTTTTT. Translating it yields CASSPLGELFF. The chain recombines TRBV28 with TRBJ2-2; D is unresolved. CDR1 and CDR2 (germline): MDHEN, SYDVKM. CDR3 length: 11 residues. The V and J ends lost 5 bases and 7 bases respectively, with 5 bases between them.

The chain uses TRBV5-4 and TRBJ2-3; TRBD2 matches 7 bases. The CDR3 is made up of 17 amino acids. Germline CDR1 and CDR2: SGHNT and YYREEE (reference sequence). V was pared by 0 bases and J by 1 base, with 8 bases of the junction left unmatched. CDR3 sequence (DNA): TGTGCCAGCAGCTTGGTGGCTGGCCGGGGGGGCACAGATACGCAGTATTTT. This translates into CASSLVAGRGGTDTQYF.

This clonotype has at least ten counts. The rearrangement joins TRBV6-2 or TRBV6-3 to TRBJ2-7; D not resolved. Germline assignment: CDR1 MNHEY and CDR2 SVGEGT. V gave up 5 bases and J gave up 4 bases, with 15 bases separating them. This CDR3 is built from 14 residues. The CDR3, as DNA: TGTGCCAGCAGTCAACCCCAGCCCGAGTACGAGCAGTACTTC. Translated, it gives CASSQPQPEYEQYF.

The chain is built from TRBV14 and TRBJ2-1; maybe TRBD2 (6 bases). V lost 1 base to trimming and J lost 14 bases, with 24 bases between them. Germline V gives CDR1 SGHDN, CDR2 FVKESK. This CDR3 comprises 16 residues. The CDR3 sequence: CASSQGRPRRGWMEFF. The CDR3 coding sequence is TGTGCCAGCAGCCAAGGGCGTCCGAGGAGGGGATGGATGGAGTTCTTC. Supplemented by reference TRBV14 and TRBJ2-1, the full variable domain reads EAGVTQFPSHSVIEKGQTVTLRCDPISGHDNLYWYRRVMGKEIKFLLHFVKESKQDESGMPNNRFLAERTGGTYSTLKVQPAELEDSGVYFCASSQGRPRRGWMEFFGPGTRLTVL.

The rearrangement links TRBV7-9 to TRBJ1-1; 7 bases line up with TRBD1. CDR1 SEHNR and CDR2 FQNEAQ come from the germline V gene (reference sequence). The V gene end was trimmed by 10 bases and the J gene end by 2 bases; junction bases not matched to a gene: 7. The CDR3 length is 13 residues. CDR3 loop: CATADRLNTEAFF. For the CDR3, the DNA is TGTGCCACCGCGGACAGGCTAAACACTGAAGCTTTCTTT.

This sequence joins TRBV7-2 and TRBJ2-1; tentatively, D is TRBD2 (6 bases). This CDR3 is built from 15 residues. Per germline, CDR1 SGHTA and CDR2 FQGNSA. The V end was cut by 4 bases, the J end by 7 bases, with 17 bases between. Here the CDR3 DNA reads TGTGCCAGCAGCTCAGTCCCAAGACTAGGGAATGAGCAGTTCTTC. This sequence encodes CASSSVPRLGNEQFF.

Ten or more counts support this clonotype. V and J are TRBV7-2 and TRBJ2-5; no definite D call. The germline V gene has CDR1 SGHTA and CDR2 FQGNSA. Trimming removed 3 bases at V and 0 bases at J, with 14 bases between. The CDR3 has 16 amino acids. The chain's CDR3 is CASSLGIGRYQETQYF. In nucleotides, the CDR3 is TGTGCCAGCAGCTTGGGCATAGGGCGTTACCAAGAGACCCAGTACTTC.

This clonotype was picked up many times. This chain connects TRBV6-6 to TRBJ2-5, with TRBD1 identical over 8 bases. J was trimmed by 3 bases and V by 2 bases; bases with no gene match: 8. The CDR3 covers 16 residues. The V gene's germline CDR1 is MNHNY and CDR2 SVGAGI (reference sequence). For the CDR3, the DNA is TGTGCCAGCAGTTACCGCTCCGACAGGGGAGAAGAGACCCAGTACTTC. Its translation is CASSYRSDRGEETQYF.

The chain recombines TRBV6-1 with TRBJ2-2; tentatively, D is TRBD1 (5 bases). V was trimmed by 6 bases and J by 5 bases, leaving 10 bases between them. CDR3 size: 13 residues. Germline CDR1 is MNHNS and CDR2 is SASEGT. The DNA for the CDR3 is TGTGCCAGCAGATCCAGGGAAACCGGGGAGCTGTTTTTT. This translates into CASRSRETGELFF.

This clonotype was seen repeatedly, ten times or more. The V call is TRBV7-8, the J call TRBJ2-1, with D possibly TRBD2 on 6 matching bases. The CDR3 contains 16 residues. Germline values: CDR1 SGHVS, CDR2 FQNEAQ. The V and J ends lost 2 bases and 5 bases respectively, with 16 bases between them. The DNA for the CDR3 is TGTGCCAGCAGCTTATTCGTCGGGAGTTCGAACAATGAGCAGTTCTTC. Encoded protein: CASSLFVGSSNNEQFF.

The chain combines TRBV4-1 with TRBJ2-7; D might be TRBD2 (5 bases). The CDR3 spans 15 residues. Per the germline V gene, CDR1 is MGHRA and CDR2 is YSYEKL. V gave up 1 base and J gave up 2 bases, with 12 bases separating them. CDR3 amino acids: CASSQGIGNPYEQYF. CDR3 nucleotide sequence: TGCGCCAGCAGCCAAGGAATCGGGAACCCCTACGAGCAGTACTTC.

This clonotype was detected only a few times. V gene TRBV6-5 combines with J gene TRBJ1-5; maybe TRBD1 (5 bases). Germline V lookup: CDR1 MNHEY, CDR2 SVGAGI. This CDR3 is built from 14 residues. Trimming shortened V by 3 bases and J by 3 bases, and 9 bases separated the two germline ends. Here the CDR3 reads CASSYRGVNQPQHF. The DNA for the CDR3 is TGTGCCAGCAGTTATCGGGGGGTCAATCAGCCCCAGCATTTT.

The sample holds many counts of this clonotype. The rearrangement joins TRBV7-9 to TRBJ2-7; TRBD2 agrees at 7 bases. V lost 10 bases and J lost 1; bases outside the gene matches: 7. In germline, CDR1 is SEHNR, CDR2 FQNEAQ (reference sequence). The CDR3 contains 13 residues. This chain's CDR3 is CATVAGSSYEQYF. CDR3 sequence (DNA): TGTGCCACCGTAGCGGGTTCATCCTACGAGCAGTACTTC.